This TCR beta chain was recorded in a study of blood T cell repertoires in COVID-19. The CDR3 runs 13 residues. Trimming took 6 bases from V and 6 from J, leaving 14 bases between them. Original processing methods: Using reference gene primer amplification, nucleated cell counts were estimated. Libraries were prepared by immunoSEQ multiplex PCR; TCRdb keeps only in-frame clonotypes and omits some of them. V, J and clone size are taken as reported in that table, and D and trimming were inferred from the DNA itself. The data show approximately 100,000 clones, with roughly 89% seen just once and more than 3.5% held by the top ten.

The rearrangement uses TRBV12-3 or TRBV12-4 and TRBJ1-2; a weak D match, TRBD1 (6 bases). This receptor was identified in a human donor with COVID-19, enrolled during active disease. The donor label of this sample is uncertain. The specimen was peripheral blood. In DNA form, the CDR3 reads TGTGCCAGCAGCCCTCCAGGACAGAATGGCTACACCTTC. Protein product: CASSPPGQNGYTF.